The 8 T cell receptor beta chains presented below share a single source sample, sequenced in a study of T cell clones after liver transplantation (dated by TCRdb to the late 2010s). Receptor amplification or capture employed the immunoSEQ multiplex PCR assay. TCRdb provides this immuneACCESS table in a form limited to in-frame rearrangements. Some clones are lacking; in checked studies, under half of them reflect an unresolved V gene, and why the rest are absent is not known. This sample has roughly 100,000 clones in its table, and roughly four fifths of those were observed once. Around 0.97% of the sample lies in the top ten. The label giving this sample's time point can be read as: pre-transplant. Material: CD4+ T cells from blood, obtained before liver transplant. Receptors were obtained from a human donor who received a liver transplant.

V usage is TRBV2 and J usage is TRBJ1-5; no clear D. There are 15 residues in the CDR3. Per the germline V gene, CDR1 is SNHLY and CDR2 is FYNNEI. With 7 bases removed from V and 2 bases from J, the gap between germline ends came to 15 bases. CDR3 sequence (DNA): TGTGCCAGCAAGCGGCGTGAATCGGGCAATCAGCCCCAGCATTTT. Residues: CASKRRESGNQPQHF. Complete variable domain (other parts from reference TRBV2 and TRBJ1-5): EPEVTQTPSHQVTQMGQEVILRCVPISNHLYFYWYRQILGQKVEFLVSFYNNEISEKSEIFDDQFSVERPDGSNFTLKIRSTKLEDSAMYFCASKRRESGNQPQHFGDGTRLSIL.

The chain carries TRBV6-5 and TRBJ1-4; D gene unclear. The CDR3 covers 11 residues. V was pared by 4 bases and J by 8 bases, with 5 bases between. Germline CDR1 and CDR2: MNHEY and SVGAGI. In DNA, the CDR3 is TGTGCCAGCAGTTCTAGGGAAAAACTGTTTTTT. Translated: CASSSREKLFF.

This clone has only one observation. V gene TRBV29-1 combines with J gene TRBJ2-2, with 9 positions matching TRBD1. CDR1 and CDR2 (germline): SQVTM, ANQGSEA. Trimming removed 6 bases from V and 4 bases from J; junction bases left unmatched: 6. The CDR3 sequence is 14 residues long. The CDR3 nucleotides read TGCAGCGTAGGAACAGGGGGCGGCACCGGGGAGCTGTTTTTT. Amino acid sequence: CSVGTGGGTGELFF.

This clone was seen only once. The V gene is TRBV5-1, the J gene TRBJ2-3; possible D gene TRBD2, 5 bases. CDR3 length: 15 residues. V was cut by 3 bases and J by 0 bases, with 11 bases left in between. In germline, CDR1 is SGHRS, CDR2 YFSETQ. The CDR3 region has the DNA TGCGCCAGCAGCTGGAGGACGGCTAGCACAGATACGCAGTATTTT. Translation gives CASSWRTASTDTQYF.

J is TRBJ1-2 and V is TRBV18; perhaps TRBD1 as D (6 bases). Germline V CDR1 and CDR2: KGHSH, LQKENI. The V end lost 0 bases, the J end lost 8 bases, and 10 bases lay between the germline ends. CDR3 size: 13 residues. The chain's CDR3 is CASSPPAGAGYTF. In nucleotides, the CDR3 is TGTGCCAGCTCACCACCGGCAGGGGCCGGCTACACCTTC. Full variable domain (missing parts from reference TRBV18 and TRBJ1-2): NAGVMQNPRHLVRRRGQEARLRCSPMKGHSHVYWYRQLPEEGLKFMVYLQKENIIDESGMPKERFSAEFPKEGPSILRIQQVVRGDSAAYFCASSPPAGAGYTFGSGTRLTVV.

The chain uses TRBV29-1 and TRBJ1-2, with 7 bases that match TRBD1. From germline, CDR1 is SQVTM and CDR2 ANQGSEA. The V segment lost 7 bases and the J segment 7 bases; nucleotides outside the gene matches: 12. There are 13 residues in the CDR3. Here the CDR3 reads CSGGQASTAGYTF. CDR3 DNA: TGCAGCGGTGGACAGGCCTCTACTGCTGGCTACACCTTC.

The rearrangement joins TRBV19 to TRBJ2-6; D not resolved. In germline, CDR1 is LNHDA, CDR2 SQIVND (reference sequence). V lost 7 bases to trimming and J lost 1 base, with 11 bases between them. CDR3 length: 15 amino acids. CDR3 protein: CASTSMSSGANVLTF. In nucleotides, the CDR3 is TGTGCCAGTACCTCTATGAGTTCTGGGGCCAACGTCCTGACTTTC.

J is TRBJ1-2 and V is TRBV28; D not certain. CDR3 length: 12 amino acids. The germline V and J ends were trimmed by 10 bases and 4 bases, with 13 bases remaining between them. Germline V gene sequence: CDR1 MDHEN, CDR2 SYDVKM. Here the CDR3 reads CAIYGSTYGYTF. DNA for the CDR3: TGTGCCATCTACGGCAGCACCTATGGCTACACCTTC.